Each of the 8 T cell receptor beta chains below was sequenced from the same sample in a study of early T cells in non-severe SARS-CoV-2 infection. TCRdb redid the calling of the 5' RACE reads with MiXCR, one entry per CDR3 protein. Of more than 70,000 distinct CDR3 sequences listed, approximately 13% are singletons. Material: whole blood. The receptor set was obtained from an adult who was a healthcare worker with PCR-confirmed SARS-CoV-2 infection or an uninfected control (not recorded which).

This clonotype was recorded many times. CDR3 DNA sequence: TGCGCCAGCAGCAACGACGGCCACTCTGGAAACACCATATATTTT. It yields the protein CASSNDGHSGNTIYF. This chain connects TRBV5-1 to TRBJ1-3; D call uncertain. The CDR3 spans 15 residues. The germline gives CDR1 SGHRS, CDR2 YFSETQ. Trimming stripped 4 bases from V and 0 bases from J, with 11 bases between.

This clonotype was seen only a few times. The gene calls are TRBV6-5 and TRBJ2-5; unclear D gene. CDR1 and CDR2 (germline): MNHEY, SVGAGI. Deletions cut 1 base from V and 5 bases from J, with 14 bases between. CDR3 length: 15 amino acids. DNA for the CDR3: TGTGCCAGCAGTTACTATAGTGGCCCGCAGGAGACCCAGTACTTC. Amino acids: CASSYYSGPQETQYF.

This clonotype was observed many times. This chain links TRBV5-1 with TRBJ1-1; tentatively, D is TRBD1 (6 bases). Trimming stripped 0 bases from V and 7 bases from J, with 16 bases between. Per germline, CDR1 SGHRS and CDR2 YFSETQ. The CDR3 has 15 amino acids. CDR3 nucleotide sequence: TGCGCCAGCAGCTTGGCCCCAGGGGCAGCAGGTGAAGCTTTCTTT. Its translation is CASSLAPGAAGEAFF.

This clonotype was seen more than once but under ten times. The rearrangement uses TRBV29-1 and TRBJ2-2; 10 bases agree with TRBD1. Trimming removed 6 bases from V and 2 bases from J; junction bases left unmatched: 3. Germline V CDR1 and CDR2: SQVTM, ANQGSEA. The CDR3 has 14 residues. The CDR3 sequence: CSVDRGLNTGELFF. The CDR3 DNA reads TGCAGCGTCGACAGGGGGCTAAACACCGGGGAGCTGTTTTTT.

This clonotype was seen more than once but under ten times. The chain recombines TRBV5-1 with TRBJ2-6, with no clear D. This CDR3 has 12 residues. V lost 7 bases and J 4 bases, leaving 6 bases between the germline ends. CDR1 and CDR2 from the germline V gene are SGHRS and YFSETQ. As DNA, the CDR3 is TGCGCCAGCGGGTTCGGGGCCAACGTCCTGACTTTC. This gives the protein CASGFGANVLTF.

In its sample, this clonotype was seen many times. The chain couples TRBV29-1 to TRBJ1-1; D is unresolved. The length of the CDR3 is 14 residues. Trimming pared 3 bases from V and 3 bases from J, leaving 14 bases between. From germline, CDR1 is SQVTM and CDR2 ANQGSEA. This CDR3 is CSVEVQVGYTEAFF. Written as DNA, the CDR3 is TGCAGCGTTGAGGTGCAGGTTGGGTACACTGAAGCTTTCTTT.

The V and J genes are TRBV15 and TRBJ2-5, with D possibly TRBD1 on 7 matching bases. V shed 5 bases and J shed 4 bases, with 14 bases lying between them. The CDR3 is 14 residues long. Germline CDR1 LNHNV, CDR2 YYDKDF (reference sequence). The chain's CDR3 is CATSAGQEGETQYF. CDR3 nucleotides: TGTGCCACCAGCGCAGGACAGGAGGGAGAGACCCAGTACTTC.

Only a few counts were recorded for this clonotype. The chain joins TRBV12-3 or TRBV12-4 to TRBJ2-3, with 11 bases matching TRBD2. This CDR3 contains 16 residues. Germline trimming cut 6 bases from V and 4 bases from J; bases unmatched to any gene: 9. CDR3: CASREFSGGAADTQYF. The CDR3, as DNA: TGTGCCAGCAGAGAATTTAGCGGGGGGGCCGCAGATACGCAGTATTTT.